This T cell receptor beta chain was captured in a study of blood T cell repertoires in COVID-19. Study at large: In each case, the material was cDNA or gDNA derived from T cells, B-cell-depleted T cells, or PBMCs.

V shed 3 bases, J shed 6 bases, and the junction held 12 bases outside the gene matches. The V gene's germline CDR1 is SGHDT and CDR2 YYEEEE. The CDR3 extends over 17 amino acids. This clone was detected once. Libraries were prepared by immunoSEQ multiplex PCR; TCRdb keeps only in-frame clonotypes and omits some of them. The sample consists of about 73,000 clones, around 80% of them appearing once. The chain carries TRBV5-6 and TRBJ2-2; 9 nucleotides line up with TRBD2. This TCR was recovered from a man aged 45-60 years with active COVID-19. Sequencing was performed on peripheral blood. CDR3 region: CASSSPPGREGPGELFF. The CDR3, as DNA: TGTGCCAGCAGCTCCCCCCCGGGGCGGGAGGGCCCCGGGGAGCTGTTTTTT.